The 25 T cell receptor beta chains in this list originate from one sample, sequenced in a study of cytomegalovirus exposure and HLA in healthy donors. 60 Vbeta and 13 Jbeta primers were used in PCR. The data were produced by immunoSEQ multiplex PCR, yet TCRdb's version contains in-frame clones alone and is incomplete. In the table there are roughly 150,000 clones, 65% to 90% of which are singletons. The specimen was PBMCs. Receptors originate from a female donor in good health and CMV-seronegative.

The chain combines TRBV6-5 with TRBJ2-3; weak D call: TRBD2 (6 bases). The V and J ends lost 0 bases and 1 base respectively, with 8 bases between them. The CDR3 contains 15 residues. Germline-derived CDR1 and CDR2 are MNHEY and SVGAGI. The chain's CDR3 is CASSYSGLGTDTQYF. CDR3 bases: TGTGCCAGCAGTTACTCGGGACTCGGCACAGATACGCAGTATTTT.

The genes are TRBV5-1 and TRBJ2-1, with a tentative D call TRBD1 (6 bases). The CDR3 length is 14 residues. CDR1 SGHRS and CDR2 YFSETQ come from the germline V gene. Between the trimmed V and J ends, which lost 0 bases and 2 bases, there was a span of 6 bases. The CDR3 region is CASSLDRAYNEQFF. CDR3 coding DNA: TGCGCCAGCAGCTTGGACAGGGCCTACAATGAGCAGTTCTTC. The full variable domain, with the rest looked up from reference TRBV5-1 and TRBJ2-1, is KAGVTQTPRYLIKTRGQQVTLSCSPISGHRSVSWYQQTPGQGLQFLFEYFSETQRNKGNFPGRFSGRQFSNSRSEMNVSTLELGDSALYLCASSLDRAYNEQFFGPGTRLTVL.

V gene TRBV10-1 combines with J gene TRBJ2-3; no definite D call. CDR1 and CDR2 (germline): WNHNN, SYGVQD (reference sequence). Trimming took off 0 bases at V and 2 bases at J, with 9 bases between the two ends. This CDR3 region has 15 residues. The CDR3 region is CASSESGWYTDTQYF. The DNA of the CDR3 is TGCGCCAGCAGTGAGTCGGGCTGGTACACAGATACGCAGTATTTT.

The CDR3 coding sequence is TGTGCCAGCAGCTTGGTTCTCCCGGGACAGCAGAGCACAGATACGCAGTATTTT. It translates to CASSLVLPGQQSTDTQYF. J is TRBJ2-3 and V is TRBV5-6; 7 nucleotides agree with TRBD1. Trimming took 0 bases from V and 0 from J; bases not matched to a gene: 10. The germline V gene has CDR1 SGHDT and CDR2 YYEEEE. The CDR3 sequence is 18 residues long.

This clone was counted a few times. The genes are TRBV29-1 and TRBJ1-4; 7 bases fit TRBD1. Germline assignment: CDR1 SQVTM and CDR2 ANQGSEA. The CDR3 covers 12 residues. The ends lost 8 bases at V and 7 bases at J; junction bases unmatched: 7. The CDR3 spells CSTWDSPEKLFF. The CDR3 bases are TGCAGCACCTGGGACAGCCCTGAAAAACTGTTTTTT. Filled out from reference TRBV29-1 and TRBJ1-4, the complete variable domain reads SAVISQKPSRDICQRGTSLTIQCQVDSQVTMMFWYRQQPGQSLTLIATANQGSEATYESGFVIDKFPISRPNLTFSTLTVSNMSPEDSSIYLCSTWDSPEKLFFGSGTQLSVL.

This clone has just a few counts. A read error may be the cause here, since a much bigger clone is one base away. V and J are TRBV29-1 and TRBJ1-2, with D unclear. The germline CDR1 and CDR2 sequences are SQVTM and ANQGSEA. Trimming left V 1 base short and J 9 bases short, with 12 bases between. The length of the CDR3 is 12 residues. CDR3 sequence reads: CSVEGQPLSYTF. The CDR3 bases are TGCAGCGTTGAAGGACAACCGCTAAGCTACACCTTC.

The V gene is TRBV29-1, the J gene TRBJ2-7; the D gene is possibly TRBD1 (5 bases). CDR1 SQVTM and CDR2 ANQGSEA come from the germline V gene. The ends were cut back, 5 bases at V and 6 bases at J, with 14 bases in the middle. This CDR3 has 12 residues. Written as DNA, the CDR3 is TGCAGCGTTCTTAAAGGGGTGGTCGAGCAGTACTTC. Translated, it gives CSVLKGVVEQYF.

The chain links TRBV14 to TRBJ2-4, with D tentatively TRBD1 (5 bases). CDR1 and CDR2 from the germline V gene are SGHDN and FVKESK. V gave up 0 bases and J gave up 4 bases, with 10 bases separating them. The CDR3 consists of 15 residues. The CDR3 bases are TGTGCCAGCAGCCAAGATCTTAGGACAAAAAACATTCAGTACTTC. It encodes CASSQDLRTKNIQYF.

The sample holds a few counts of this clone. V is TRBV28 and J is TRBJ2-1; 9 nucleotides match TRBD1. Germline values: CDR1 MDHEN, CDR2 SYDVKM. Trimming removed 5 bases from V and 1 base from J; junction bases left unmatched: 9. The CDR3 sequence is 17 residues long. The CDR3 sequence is CASSGGQGIGSYNEQFF. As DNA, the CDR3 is TGTGCCAGCAGTGGGGGACAGGGAATCGGGTCCTACAATGAGCAGTTCTTC.

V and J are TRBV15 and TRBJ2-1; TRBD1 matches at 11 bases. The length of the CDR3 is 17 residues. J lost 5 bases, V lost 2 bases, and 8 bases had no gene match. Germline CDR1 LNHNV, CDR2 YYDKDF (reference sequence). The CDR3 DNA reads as TGTGCCACCAGCAGACTCCTTGGACAGGGGGCAGACAATGAGCAGTTCTTC. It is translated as CATSRLLGQGADNEQFF.

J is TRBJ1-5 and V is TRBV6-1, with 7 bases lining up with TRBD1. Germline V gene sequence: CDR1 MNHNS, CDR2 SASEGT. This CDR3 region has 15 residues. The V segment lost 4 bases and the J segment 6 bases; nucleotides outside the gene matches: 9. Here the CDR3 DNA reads TGTGCCAGCAGTGGACGACAGGGATCAAGTCAGCCCCAGCATTTT. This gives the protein CASSGRQGSSQPQHF.

CDR3: CASSFPRHDRGERGEQYF. For the CDR3, the DNA is TGTGCCAGCAGCTTTCCACGACACGACAGGGGGGAACGAGGCGAGCAGTACTTC. The chain links TRBV7-9 to TRBJ2-7, with 9 bases identical to TRBD1. Unmatched junction bases numbered 18, after V lost 3 bases and J lost 6 bases. This CDR3 region has 18 residues. Germline-derived CDR1 and CDR2 are SEHNR and FQNEAQ (reference sequence).

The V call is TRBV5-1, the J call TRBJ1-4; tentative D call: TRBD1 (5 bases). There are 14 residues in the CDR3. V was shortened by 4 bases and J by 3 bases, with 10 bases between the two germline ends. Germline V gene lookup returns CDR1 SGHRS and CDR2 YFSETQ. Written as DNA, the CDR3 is TGCGCCAGCAGCCCGGACACTCCTAATGAAAAACTGTTTTTT. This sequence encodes CASSPDTPNEKLFF.

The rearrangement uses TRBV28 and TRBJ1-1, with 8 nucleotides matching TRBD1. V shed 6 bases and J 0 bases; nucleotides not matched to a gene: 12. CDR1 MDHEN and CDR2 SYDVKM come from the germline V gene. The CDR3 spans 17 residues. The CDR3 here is CASSERGQGPLNTEAFF. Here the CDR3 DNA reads TGTGCCAGCAGCGAAAGAGGACAGGGCCCCCTGAACACTGAAGCTTTCTTT.

The chain's CDR3 is CASSSERASSYNEQFF. Here the CDR3 DNA reads TGTGCCAGCAGTTCGGAGCGGGCTAGCTCCTACAATGAGCAGTTCTTC. The chain recombines TRBV27 with TRBJ2-1; TRBD2 might be the D (6 bases). Germline CDR1 reads MNHEY; CDR2 reads SMNVEV (reference sequence). This CDR3 contains 16 residues. V lost 4 bases to trimming and J lost 0 bases, with 13 bases between them.

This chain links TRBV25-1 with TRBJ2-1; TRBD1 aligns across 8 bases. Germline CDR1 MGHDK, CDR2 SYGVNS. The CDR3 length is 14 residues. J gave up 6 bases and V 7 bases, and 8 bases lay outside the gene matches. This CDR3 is CASISGQDSNEQFF. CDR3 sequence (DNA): TGTGCCAGCATATCGGGACAGGACTCCAATGAGCAGTTCTTC.

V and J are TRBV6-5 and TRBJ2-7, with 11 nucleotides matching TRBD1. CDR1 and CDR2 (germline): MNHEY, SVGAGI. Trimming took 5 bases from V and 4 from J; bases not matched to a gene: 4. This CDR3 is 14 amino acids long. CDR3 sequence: CASSRTGGRYEQYF. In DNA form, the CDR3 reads TGTGCCAGCAGTCGGACAGGGGGCAGGTACGAGCAGTACTTC.

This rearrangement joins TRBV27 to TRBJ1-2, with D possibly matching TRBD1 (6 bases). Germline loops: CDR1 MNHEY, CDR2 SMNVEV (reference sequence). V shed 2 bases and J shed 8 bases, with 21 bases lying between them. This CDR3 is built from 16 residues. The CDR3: CASSLRWDKDIFGYTF. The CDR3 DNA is TGTGCCAGCAGTTTAAGGTGGGACAAGGATATATTCGGCTACACCTTC.

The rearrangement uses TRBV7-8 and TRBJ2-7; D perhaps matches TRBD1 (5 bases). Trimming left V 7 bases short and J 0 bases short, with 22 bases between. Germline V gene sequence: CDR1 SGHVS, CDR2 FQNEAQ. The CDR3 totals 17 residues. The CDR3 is CASTTKRGSRSSYEQYF. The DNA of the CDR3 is TGTGCCAGCACCACAAAAAGGGGTAGTAGGAGCTCCTACGAGCAGTACTTC.

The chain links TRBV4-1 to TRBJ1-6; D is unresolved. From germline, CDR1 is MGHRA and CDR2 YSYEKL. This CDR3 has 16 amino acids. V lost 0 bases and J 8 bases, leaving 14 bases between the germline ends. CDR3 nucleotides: TGCGCCAGCAGCCAAGAAACCGCCAGGCCCTATTCACCCCTCCACTTT. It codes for CASSQETARPYSPLHF.

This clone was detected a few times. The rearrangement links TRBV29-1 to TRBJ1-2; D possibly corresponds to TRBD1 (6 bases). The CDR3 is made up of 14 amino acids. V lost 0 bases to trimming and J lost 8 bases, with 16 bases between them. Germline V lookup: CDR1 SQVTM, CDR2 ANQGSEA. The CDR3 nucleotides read TGCAGCGTTGAAGATCGAGGGGGGGGCAGCGGCTACACCTTC. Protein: CSVEDRGGGSGYTF.

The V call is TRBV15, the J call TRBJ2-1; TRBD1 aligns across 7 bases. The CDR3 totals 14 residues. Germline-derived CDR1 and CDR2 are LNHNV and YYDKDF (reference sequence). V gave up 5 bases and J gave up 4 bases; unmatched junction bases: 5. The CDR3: CATSGWTGYNEQFF. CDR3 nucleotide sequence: TGTGCCACCAGCGGGTGGACAGGATACAATGAGCAGTTCTTC.

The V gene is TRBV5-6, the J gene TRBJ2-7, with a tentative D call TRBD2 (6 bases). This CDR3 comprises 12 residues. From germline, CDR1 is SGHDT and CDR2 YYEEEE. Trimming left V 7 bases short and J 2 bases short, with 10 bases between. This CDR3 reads CASGGNPYEQYF. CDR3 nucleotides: TGTGCCAGCGGAGGGAATCCCTACGAGCAGTACTTC.

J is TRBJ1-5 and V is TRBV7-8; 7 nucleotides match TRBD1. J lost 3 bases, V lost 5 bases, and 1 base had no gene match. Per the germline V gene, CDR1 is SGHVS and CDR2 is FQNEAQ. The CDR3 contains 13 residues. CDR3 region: CASSDRVNQPQHF. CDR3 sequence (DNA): TGTGCCAGCAGCGACAGGGTCAATCAGCCCCAGCATTTT.

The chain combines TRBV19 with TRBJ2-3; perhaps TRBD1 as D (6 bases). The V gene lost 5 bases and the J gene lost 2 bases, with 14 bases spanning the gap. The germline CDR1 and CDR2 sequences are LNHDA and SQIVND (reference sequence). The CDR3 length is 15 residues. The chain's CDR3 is CASSPTTGNTDTQYF. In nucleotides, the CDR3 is TGTGCCAGTAGTCCAACGACAGGAAACACAGATACGCAGTATTTT. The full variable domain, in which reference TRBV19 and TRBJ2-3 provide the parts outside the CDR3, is DGGITQSPKYLFRKEGQNVTLSCEQNLNHDAMYWYRQDPGQGLRLIYYSQIVNDFQKGDIAEGYSVSREKKESFPLTVTSAQKNPTAFYLCASSPTTGNTDTQYFGPGTRLTVL.